This T cell receptor beta chain was observed in a study of blood T cell repertoires in COVID-19. Study summary: Researchers got acute and convalescent COVID-19 samples from the United States, Italy and Spain.

Cohorts were assigned according to the clinical history that participants reported. This clone was seen once. In the authors' methods: Reference gene primer amplification gave estimated nucleated cell counts. The repertoire was sequenced with immunoSEQ multiplex PCR; TCRdb's copy has only in-frame clones and lacks some. The DNA gave D and trimming, while V, J and clone size come from that table. Among 190,000 or so clones, around 85% were seen once, and the ten largest hold around 19%. The V end lost 4 bases, the J end lost 3 bases, and 12 bases lay between the germline ends. The germline V gene has CDR1 PRHDT and CDR2 FYEKMQ (reference sequence). This CDR3 is 15 amino acids long.

This sequence joins TRBV13 and TRBJ1-4, with TRBD1 as a possible D gene (5 bases). The receptor comes from a man between 40 and 49 years old who had recovered from COVID-19. The specimen was PBMCs or T cells enriched from blood (not recorded which). DNA for the CDR3: TGTGCCAGCAGCTCTAAGGGGCACCCTAATGAAAAACTGTTTTTT. Translating it yields CASSSKGHPNEKLFF.